This entry lists 28 T cell receptor beta chains sequenced from one sample in a study of control samples from healthy donors and cancer patients. Only in-frame clones appear in the TCRdb table, and some are missing; sequencing was by immunoSEQ multiplex PCR. Here the sample spans fewer than 70,000 clones, about 95% being singletons. The sample taken for sequencing was blood. These receptors originate from a man aged 30 to 45 in good health.

The rearrangement uses TRBV3-1 (or the pseudogene TRBV3-2) and TRBJ1-6; D ambiguous. This CDR3 region has 15 residues. From germline, CDR1 is LGHDT and CDR2 YNNKEL (reference sequence). The ends were cut back, 0 bases at V and 7 bases at J, with 10 bases in the middle. The CDR3 DNA sequence: TGTGCCAGCAGCCAAGATGTCACGGGGAATTCACCCCTCCACTTT. Its protein product is CASSQDVTGNSPLHF.

The chain links TRBV6-5 to TRBJ1-5; D might be TRBD1 (6 bases). Germline assignment: CDR1 MNHEY and CDR2 SVGAGI. The CDR3 spans 15 residues. With 0 bases removed from V and 7 bases from J, the gap between germline ends came to 13 bases. The CDR3: CASSYSIGGRQPQHF. CDR3 coding DNA: TGTGCCAGCAGTTACTCGATTGGGGGGCGGCAGCCCCAGCATTTT.

The chain carries TRBV6-1 and TRBJ2-4; D unresolved. The CDR3 sequence is 14 residues long. The ends were cut back, 5 bases at V and 0 bases at J, with 8 bases in the middle. Germline assignment: CDR1 MNHNS and CDR2 SASEGT. CDR3 sequence reads: CASSQDLAKNIQYF. The CDR3 region has the DNA TGTGCCAGCAGTCAGGACCTAGCCAAAAACATTCAGTACTTC.

This clone was detected once. CDR3 nucleotide sequence: TGCGCCAGCAGCTTGCTCGTGGGAGAGCAGTTCTTC. This sequence encodes CASSLLVGEQFF. The chain is built from TRBV5-1 and TRBJ2-1, with D hard to call. The CDR3 extends over 12 amino acids. Looked up from germline, CDR1 is SGHRS and CDR2 is YFSETQ. V was trimmed by 1 base and J by 10 bases, leaving 9 bases between them.

V usage is TRBV6-2 or TRBV6-3 and J usage is TRBJ2-3; possibly TRBD1 or TRBD2 for D (5 bases each). The CDR3 covers 15 residues. The V and J ends lost 4 bases and 1 base respectively, with 12 bases between them. Germline CDR1 and CDR2: MNHEY and SVGEGT. As DNA, the CDR3 is TGTGCCAGCAGTTTCTTAATGGGGGGCACAGATACGCAGTATTTT. Translated, it gives CASSFLMGGTDTQYF.

This clone has only one observation. The chain has TRBV9 and TRBJ2-3; 10 bases align to TRBD2. The CDR3 extends over 14 amino acids. V trimming: 1 base; J trimming: 5 bases; junction bases outside the gene matches: 1. From germline, CDR1 is SGDLS and CDR2 YYNGEE. The CDR3 sequence is CASSVLAGEDTQYF. The DNA for the CDR3 is TGTGCCAGCAGCGTACTAGCGGGAGAAGATACGCAGTATTTT. The full variable domain, with the rest looked up from reference TRBV9 and TRBJ2-3, is DSGVTQTPKHLITATGQRVTLRCSPRSGDLSVYWYQQSLDQGLQFLIQYYNGEERAKGNILERFSAQQFPDLHSELNLSSLELGDSALYFCASSVLAGEDTQYFGPGTRLTVL.

The J gene is TRBJ2-7, the V gene TRBV7-8; 7 nucleotides agree with TRBD2. The CDR3 extends over 16 amino acids. Germline V lookup: CDR1 SGHVS, CDR2 FQNEAQ. J lost 3 bases, V lost 5 bases, and 13 bases had no gene match. CDR3 DNA sequence: TGTGCCAGCAGCCCCTACGGGGGGTCGGTTGGCTACGAGCAGTACTTC. Protein sequence: CASSPYGGSVGYEQYF.

CDR3 residues: CSVEDGQGSRPQYF. The CDR3 nucleotides read TGCAGCGTTGAAGATGGTCAGGGTTCACGTCCGCAGTATTTT. This rearrangement joins TRBV29-1 to TRBJ2-3; possibly TRBD1 for D (5 bases). Trimming removed 0 bases at V and 10 bases at J, with 17 bases between. The V gene's germline CDR1 is SQVTM and CDR2 ANQGSEA. The CDR3 spans 14 residues.

This chain joins TRBV24-1 and TRBJ2-1, with a possible D match to TRBD2 (7 bases). CDR1 is KGHDR, CDR2 SFDVKD, per germline. The V end lost 7 bases, the J end lost 1 base, and 13 bases lay between the germline ends. The CDR3 has 15 residues. CDR3 loop: CATSPAGTSYNEQFF. CDR3 coding DNA: TGTGCCACCAGCCCAGCGGGGACATCCTACAATGAGCAGTTCTTC.

The chain has TRBV11-3 and TRBJ1-6; D remains unclear. Germline CDR1 is SGHNT and CDR2 is YENEEA. Trimming pared 1 base from V and 10 bases from J, leaving 8 bases between. The CDR3 loop spans 13 amino acids. The CDR3 sequence is CASSLALESPLHF. The CDR3 nucleotides are TGTGCCAGCAGCTTAGCCCTGGAATCACCCCTCCACTTT.

This rearrangement joins TRBV28 to TRBJ1-5; 8 bases align to TRBD1. This CDR3 is built from 17 residues. Germline loops: CDR1 MDHEN, CDR2 SYDVKM. Losses at the gene ends were 3 bases for V and 6 bases for J; bases not matched to a gene: 13. The CDR3 loop reads CASSLQPGTGRGQPQHF. In nucleotides, the CDR3 is TGTGCCAGCAGTTTGCAGCCTGGGACAGGCCGCGGTCAGCCCCAGCATTTT.

The gene calls are TRBV10-1 and TRBJ2-1; 11 bases align to TRBD2. V was pared by 6 bases and J by 6 bases, with 13 bases of the junction left unmatched. Germline-derived CDR1 and CDR2 are WNHNN and SYGVQD (reference sequence). This CDR3 is built from 17 residues. The CDR3 here is CASSLGLADGPLNEQFF. The CDR3 DNA reads as TGCGCCAGCAGCTTGGGACTAGCGGATGGACCCCTCAATGAGCAGTTCTTC.

This sequence joins TRBV30 and TRBJ1-2; 9 positions match TRBD1. The junction had 6 bases not matched to a gene; V was cut back by 3 bases and J by 4 bases. The CDR3 length is 14 residues. Per germline, CDR1 GTSNPN and CDR2 SVGIG (reference sequence). The CDR3 is CAWRAGQGSYGYTF. In DNA form, the CDR3 reads TGTGCCTGGAGGGCGGGACAGGGCAGCTATGGCTACACCTTC.

V usage is TRBV14 and J usage is TRBJ2-1; 9 bases are a match to TRBD1. Germline CDR1 reads SGHDN; CDR2 reads FVKESK. This CDR3 comprises 17 residues. V was pared by 5 bases and J by 5 bases, with 13 bases of the junction left unmatched. CDR3: CASSASIQGQGNNEQFF. DNA for the CDR3: TGTGCCAGCAGCGCTTCGATTCAGGGACAGGGTAACAATGAGCAGTTCTTC.

This clone showed up just once. The chain is built from TRBV5-5 and TRBJ1-1; maybe TRBD1 (5 bases). Trimming cost V 5 bases and J 0 bases, with 14 bases left between them. Per germline, CDR1 SGHKS and CDR2 YYEKEE (reference sequence). This CDR3 is 15 amino acids long. CDR3 nucleotides: TGTGCCAGCAGGAACCAGGGAACAATGAACACTGAAGCTTTCTTT. Protein product: CASRNQGTMNTEAFF.

The rearrangement joins TRBV28 to TRBJ2-6; no clear D. Germline loops: CDR1 MDHEN, CDR2 SYDVKM. The V and J ends lost 3 bases and 3 bases respectively, with 9 bases between them. The CDR3 runs to 15 residues. CDR3 amino acids: CASSLGNDGANVLTF. The CDR3 nucleotides are TGTGCCAGCAGTTTGGGGAACGATGGGGCCAACGTCCTGACTTTC.

The rearrangement uses TRBV9 and TRBJ2-3; D is ambiguous. This CDR3 has 15 residues. CDR1 and CDR2 from the germline V gene are SGDLS and YYNGEE. V lost 3 bases to trimming and J lost 0 bases, with 11 bases between them. The CDR3 nucleotides read TGTGCCAGCAGCGCCGGTAAACAGAGCACAGATACGCAGTATTTT. This gives the protein CASSAGKQSTDTQYF.

The chain joins TRBV6-7 to TRBJ2-2, with 10 nucleotides matching TRBD2. TRBV6-7 is designated an ORF whose function remains uncertain. CDR3 length: 17 residues. V was pared by 2 bases and J by 4 bases, with 7 bases of the junction left unmatched. The CDR3 sequence: CASSYGLAGVRTGELFF. The CDR3 nucleotides are TGTGCCAGCAGTTACGGGCTAGCGGGAGTCCGCACCGGGGAGCTGTTTTTT.

This chain connects TRBV14 to TRBJ2-1; D remains ambiguous. The V gene lost 4 bases and the J gene lost 4 bases, with 17 bases spanning the gap. The germline V gene has CDR1 SGHDN and CDR2 FVKESK. CDR3 size: 16 residues. The CDR3, as DNA: TGTGCCAGCAGCCCGCACAAGGCCGAAGGATACAATGAGCAGTTCTTC. Translated: CASSPHKAEGYNEQFF.

The CDR3 nucleotides read TGCGCCAGCAGCCAAGAGCGGGCGGGGGCGGGCTACGAGCAGTACTTC. This codes for CASSQERAGAGYEQYF. V usage is TRBV4-3 and J usage is TRBJ2-7, with D possibly matching TRBD2 (7 bases). Per the germline V gene, CDR1 is LGHNA and CDR2 is YSLEER. V was pared by 0 bases and J by 3 bases, with 15 bases between. The CDR3 contains 16 residues.

The chain recombines TRBV11-1 with TRBJ1-2; 8 positions agree with TRBD1. The CDR3 extends over 13 amino acids. Germline-derived CDR1 and CDR2 are SGHAT and FQDESV (reference sequence). After removal of 2 bases from V and 6 bases from J, the junction contained 2 bases not matched to a gene. CDR3 bases: TGTGCCAGCAGCTTACCGACAGGGGATGGCTACACCTTC. As protein: CASSLPTGDGYTF. Full variable domain (remainder filled in from reference TRBV11-1 and TRBJ1-2): EAEVAQSPRYKITEKSQAVAFWCDPISGHATLYWYRQILGQGPELLVQFQDESVVDDSQLPKDRFSAERLKGVDSTLKIQPAELGDSAMYLCASSLPTGDGYTFGSGTRLTVV.

CDR3 in amino acids: CASFRGGASREKLFF. For the CDR3, the DNA is TGTGCCAGCTTCCGGGGGGGGGCTTCTCGGGAAAAACTGTTTTTT. The chain carries TRBV2 and TRBJ1-4, with D maybe TRBD1 (6 bases). Trimming shortened V by 8 bases and J by 8 bases, and 21 bases separated the two germline ends. This CDR3 has 15 amino acids. Germline V gene sequence: CDR1 SNHLY, CDR2 FYNNEI. Full variable domain (missing parts from reference TRBV2 and TRBJ1-4): EPEVTQTPSHQVTQMGQEVILRCVPISNHLYFYWYRQILGQKVEFLVSFYNNEISEKSEIFDDQFSVERPDGSNFTLKIRSTKLEDSAMYFCASFRGGASREKLFFGSGTQLSVL.

This chain connects TRBV7-2 to TRBJ2-2; D is unclear. V gave up 3 bases and J gave up 7 bases, with 3 bases separating them. CDR3 size: 11 residues. Germline CDR1 SGHTA, CDR2 FQGNSA. This CDR3 is CASSLIGELFF. DNA for the CDR3: TGTGCCAGCAGCTTGATCGGGGAGCTGTTTTTT.

The chain carries TRBV2 and TRBJ2-7, with D possibly matching TRBD1 (6 bases). The V end lost 6 bases, the J end lost 5 bases, and 17 bases lay between the germline ends. The CDR3 is 14 amino acids. Germline loops: CDR1 SNHLY, CDR2 FYNNEI. The CDR3 spells CASSLQGPKNEQYF. The CDR3 nucleotides are TGTGCCAGCAGCCTACAGGGTCCAAAGAACGAGCAGTACTTC.

This chain links TRBV9 with TRBJ1-2, with D unclear. The CDR3 contains 16 residues. The germline V gene encodes CDR1 SGDLS and CDR2 YYNGEE. Trimming cost V 0 bases and J 0 bases, with 12 bases left between them. The CDR3 spells CASSVGRDWTNYGYTF. The CDR3 DNA reads as TGTGCCAGCAGCGTAGGTCGGGATTGGACTAACTATGGCTACACCTTC. Drawing the rest from reference TRBV9 and TRBJ1-2, the complete variable domain is DSGVTQTPKHLITATGQRVTLRCSPRSGDLSVYWYQQSLDQGLQFLIQYYNGEERAKGNILERFSAQQFPDLHSELNLSSLELGDSALYFCASSVGRDWTNYGYTFGSGTRLTVV.

The chain has TRBV24-1 and TRBJ1-2; 8 nucleotides match TRBD1. After removal of 10 bases from V and 4 bases from J, the junction contained 10 bases not matched to a gene. Germline-derived CDR1 and CDR2 are KGHDR and SFDVKD. This CDR3 contains 14 residues. CDR3 amino acids: CATAQGASGYGYTF. The CDR3 DNA sequence: TGTGCCACTGCTCAGGGGGCTTCCGGCTATGGCTACACCTTC.

V and J are TRBV9 and TRBJ1-1; D not resolved. The V end lost 0 bases, the J end lost 5 bases, and 14 bases lay between the germline ends. The CDR3 extends over 15 amino acids. Germline CDR1 SGDLS, CDR2 YYNGEE. This CDR3 reads CASSVGDYTGTEAFF. For the CDR3, the DNA is TGTGCCAGCAGCGTAGGGGATTATACGGGGACTGAAGCTTTCTTT.

The chain links TRBV4-2 to TRBJ2-7; 11 nucleotides align to TRBD2. V gave up 0 bases and J gave up 2 bases; unmatched junction bases: 3. Looked up from germline, CDR1 is LGHNA and CDR2 is YNFKEQ. The CDR3 length is 16 residues. The CDR3 coding sequence is TGTGCCAGCAGCCAAGATTTAGCGGGGGGGCCCTACGAGCAGTACTTC. It encodes CASSQDLAGGPYEQYF.